This entry lists 10 T cell receptor beta chains sequenced from one sample in a study of cytomegalovirus exposure and HLA in healthy donors. Amplification used 60 Vbeta primers and 13 Jbeta primers. Libraries were prepared by immunoSEQ multiplex PCR; TCRdb keeps only in-frame clonotypes and omits some of them. The sample records tens of thousands of clones, 78% being singletons. Sequences were obtained from PBMCs. Receptor source: a woman in her thirties or forties in good health and CMV-seronegative.

The rearrangement uses TRBV10-2 and TRBJ1-2, with TRBD1 matching 8 bases. The V gene's germline CDR1 is WSHSY and CDR2 SAAADI. There are 15 residues in the CDR3. V dropped 11 bases and J dropped 4; count of bases not matched to a gene: 15. The CDR3 DNA sequence: TGCGCCGCCCAGGACAGGGCCTTCTCCGGCTATGGCTACACCTTC. Translating gives CAAQDRAFSGYGYTF.

The V and J genes are TRBV27 and TRBJ1-2; D is undetermined. The CDR3 runs 13 residues. V was pared by 4 bases and J by 1 base, with 7 bases between. CDR1 is MNHEY and CDR2 is SMNVEV in the germline V gene (reference sequence). CDR3 residues: CASSYGVNYGYTF. The CDR3 DNA reads as TGTGCCAGCAGTTATGGAGTTAACTATGGCTACACCTTC.

The rearrangement joins TRBV15 to TRBJ2-5; tentative D call: TRBD1 (5 bases). Germline V gene sequence: CDR1 LNHNV, CDR2 YYDKDF (reference sequence). The CDR3 has 16 residues. The ends were cut back, 1 base at V and 4 bases at J, with 16 bases in the middle. Here the CDR3 DNA reads TGTGCCACCAGCAGAGCTGGGAAGGGGCGTGTAGAGACCCAGTACTTC. Its translation is CATSRAGKGRVETQYF.

V is TRBV10-1 and J is TRBJ2-1; TRBD2 might be the D (6 bases). Germline CDR1 and CDR2: WNHNN and SYGVQD (reference sequence). There are 14 residues in the CDR3. Trimming removed 8 bases from V and 2 bases from J, with 13 bases in between. CDR3 region: CASSRGLTYNEQFF. The CDR3 DNA sequence: TGCGCCAGCTCCCGGGGACTTACCTACAATGAGCAGTTCTTC.

The chain is built from TRBV11-3 and TRBJ2-5; D perhaps matches TRBD2 (5 bases). Looked up from germline, CDR1 is SGHNT and CDR2 is YENEEA. With 1 base removed from V and 0 bases from J, the gap between germline ends came to 9 bases. This CDR3 is 15 amino acids long. Written as DNA, the CDR3 is TGTGCCAGCAGCTTAGGGACGGGGTACCAAGAGACCCAGTACTTC. Translating it yields CASSLGTGYQETQYF.

The chain is built from TRBV19 and TRBJ1-5; 9 nucleotides match TRBD1. The CDR3 is made up of 15 amino acids. Germline-derived CDR1 and CDR2 are LNHDA and SQIVND (reference sequence). V lost 6 bases and J lost 1; bases outside the gene matches: 4. The CDR3 loop is CASRLTGGSNQPQHF. As DNA, the CDR3 is TGTGCCAGTAGACTGACAGGGGGAAGCAATCAGCCCCAGCATTTT.

The rearrangement joins TRBV28 to TRBJ1-5; D not resolved. V gave up 5 bases and J gave up 4 bases, with 12 bases separating them. This CDR3 has 14 amino acids. Per the germline V gene, CDR1 is MDHEN and CDR2 is SYDVKM. The DNA of the CDR3 is TGTGCCAGCAGTCTTGGATCGGGGAATCAGCCCCAGCATTTT. As protein: CASSLGSGNQPQHF. Drawing the rest from reference TRBV28 and TRBJ1-5, the complete variable domain is DVKVTQSSRYLVKRTGEKVFLECVQDMDHENMFWYRQDPGLGLRLIYFSYDVKMKEKGDIPEGYSVSREKKERFSLILESASTNQTSMYLCASSLGSGNQPQHFGDGTRLSIL.

The rearrangement links TRBV5-5 to TRBJ2-2; 7 nucleotides agree with TRBD2. The CDR3 runs to 13 residues. Germline CDR1 reads SGHKS; CDR2 reads YYEKEE (reference sequence). V lost 4 bases and J lost 7; bases outside the gene matches: 4. CDR3 sequence reads: CASSRLAGGELFF. In DNA, the CDR3 is TGTGCCAGCAGCAGACTAGCTGGCGGGGAGCTGTTTTTT.

This chain uses TRBV5-1 with TRBJ1-1; TRBD1 is a possible D gene (6 bases). V gave up 4 bases and J gave up 3 bases, with 19 bases separating them. The length of the CDR3 is 16 residues. CDR1 and CDR2 from the germline V gene are SGHRS and YFSETQ. The CDR3 spells CASSPKGGLGYTEAFF. CDR3 nucleotides: TGCGCCAGCAGCCCAAAGGGGGGGCTGGGGTACACTGAAGCTTTCTTT.

The chain has TRBV28 and TRBJ2-7, with 11 positions matching TRBD2. Germline-derived CDR1 and CDR2 are MDHEN and SYDVKM. The length of the CDR3 is 16 residues. V shed 2 bases and J 3 bases; nucleotides not matched to a gene: 6. For the CDR3, the DNA is TGTGCCAGCAGTTTAATTTCTAGCGGGAGGCTCTACGAGCAGTACTTC. It yields the protein CASSLISSGRLYEQYF.